Listed below are T cell receptor beta chains from one sample, sequenced in a study of blood T cell repertoires in COVID-19. TCRdb's copy holds only in-frame clones and misses some; the assay was immunoSEQ multiplex PCR. The sample shows more than 250,000 clones, about nine tenths of them seen only once. Sequenced: peripheral blood. The receptor source for this set is a man over 45 with active or convalescent COVID-19. Both conserved end residues are part of each CDR3. Fields, in order: V gene, J gene, clone size, D gene, CDR3 length, CDR3 DNA, CDR3 protein. The D gene is left open where the match is weak. Size is omitted from some rows. Given values are once, few, many or a class for expanded clones.

V: TRBV30; J: TRBJ1-1; size: -; D: -; length: 15; DNA: TGTGCCTGGAGCCTTACGGGGGGACAACACACTGAAGCTTTCTTT; CDR3: CAWSLTGGQHTEAFF
V: TRBV7-2; J: TRBJ2-7; size: -; D: TRBD2; length: 15; DNA: TGTGCCAGCAGCTTAGAAGCGGGGGCCTCCTACGAGCAGTACTTC; CDR3: CASSLEAGASYEQYF
V: TRBV28; J: TRBJ1-4; size: -; D: TRBD1; length: 15; DNA: TGTGCCAGCAGTCTCCAGCCGGGACAGAGAGAAAAACTGTTTTTT; CDR3: CASSLQPGQREKLFF
V: TRBV19; J: TRBJ1-3; size: -; D: -; length: 18; DNA: TGTGCCAGTAGTATAGCCCGAGCCCCCGAGAGCTCTGGAAACACCATATATTTT; CDR3: CASSIARAPESSGNTIYF
V: TRBV5-4; J: TRBJ1-2; size: -; D: TRBD1; length: 16; DNA: TGTGCCAGCAGCAGGGACAGGGGGCGAGGGAACTATGGCTACACCTTC; CDR3: CASSRDRGRGNYGYTF
V: TRBV18; J: TRBJ1-4; size: -; D: -; length: 13; DNA: TGTGCCAGCTCACCAATACTGAATGAAAAACTGTTTTTT; CDR3: CASSPILNEKLFF
V: TRBV5-8; J: TRBJ2-3; size: -; D: TRBD2; length: 16; DNA: TGTGCCAGCAGCCCTGGGACTAGCGGGGGCCCAGATACGCAGTATTTT; CDR3: CASSPGTSGGPDTQYF
V: TRBV30; J: TRBJ1-1; size: -; D: -; length: 13; DNA: TGTGCCCGCCAAATCGTTGGAGGTACGGTGGCTTTCTTT; CDR3: CARQIVGGTVAFF
V: TRBV13; J: TRBJ2-1; size: -; D: TRBD2; length: 16; DNA: TGTGCCAGCAGCTCCCGTCTAGCGGGAGGGGCCTATGAGCAGTTCTTC; CDR3: CASSSRLAGGAYEQFF
V: TRBV19; J: TRBJ1-3; size: -; D: -; length: 15; DNA: TGTGCCAGTAGTGTGGGCTTTAGCTCTGGAAACACCATATATTTT; CDR3: CASSVGFSSGNTIYF
V: TRBV7-9; J: TRBJ1-2; size: -; D: TRBD1; length: 15; DNA: TGTGCCGGCGGGCTGGGATCAGGGGGCGCTTATGGCTACACCTTC; CDR3: CAGGLGSGGAYGYTF
V: TRBV4-3; J: TRBJ1-2; size: -; D: -; length: 14; DNA: TGCGCCAGCAGCCAAGGCCTCACTCCCGGGGGCTACACCTTC; CDR3: CASSQGLTPGGYTF
V: TRBV6-5; J: TRBJ2-1; size: -; D: TRBD2; length: 14; DNA: TGTGCCAGCAGAGCCGCAATAGCGGGTAATGAGCAGTTCTTC; CDR3: CASRAAIAGNEQFF
V: TRBV6-1; J: TRBJ2-7; size: -; D: TRBD2; length: 15; DNA: TGTGCCAGCAGTGACGGGGGGAGGGCCTATTACGAGCAGTACTTC; CDR3: CASSDGGRAYYEQYF
V: TRBV5-1; J: TRBJ1-3; size: -; D: -; length: 16; DNA: TGCGCCAGCAGCTCCGGGAGGGTTAGCTCTGGAAACACCATATATTTT; CDR3: CASSSGRVSSGNTIYF
V: TRBV4-2; J: TRBJ1-4; size: -; D: TRBD1; length: 16; DNA: TGTGCCAGCAGCCAAGATATGGGACAGACTAATGAAAAACTGTTTTTT; CDR3: CASSQDMGQTNEKLFF
V: TRBV28; J: TRBJ2-7; size: -; D: TRBD2; length: 17; DNA: TGTGCCAGCAATCTAGCGGGGGGGCCTCAAAGCTCCTACGAGCAGTACTTC; CDR3: CASNLAGGPQSSYEQYF
V: TRBV10-3; J: TRBJ2-3; size: -; D: TRBD1; length: 15; DNA: TGTGCCATCAGTGAAGACAGGGTAACCACAGATACGCAGTATTTT; CDR3: CAISEDRVTTDTQYF
V: TRBV20-1; J: TRBJ2-3; size: -; D: -; length: 14; DNA: TGCAGTGCTAGTTCGGGACTTGACACAGATACGCAGTATTTT; CDR3: CSASSGLDTDTQYF
V: TRBV5-1; J: TRBJ2-7; size: -; D: -; length: 16; DNA: TGCGCCAGCAGCTTGGGAACCGGGACAATCTCCTACGAGCAGTACTTC; CDR3: CASSLGTGTISYEQYF
V: TRBV5-4; J: TRBJ2-5; size: -; D: -; length: 16; DNA: TGTGCCAGCAGCTTGGGGACAAGGGCACGAGGTGAGACCCAGTACTTC; CDR3: CASSLGTRARGETQYF
V: TRBV30; J: TRBJ2-2; size: few; D: TRBD1; length: 17; DNA: TGTGCCTGGTTGCCCCCGGGACAGGGGAGTAGCACCGGGGAGCTGTTTTTT; CDR3: CAWLPPGQGSSTGELFF
V: TRBV5-1; J: TRBJ2-6; size: once; D: TRBD1; length: 17; DNA: TGCGCCAGCAGCCCCCGGGACAGACCCTCTGGGGCCAACGTCCTGACTTTC; CDR3: CASSPRDRPSGANVLTF
V: TRBV3-1/TRBV3-2; J: TRBJ2-1; size: -; D: TRBD2; length: 16; DNA: TGTGCCAGCAGCCAAGATGGGGCTAGCGGTAACAATGAGCAGTTCTTC; CDR3: CASSQDGASGNNEQFF
V: TRBV2; J: TRBJ2-7; size: -; D: TRBD1; length: 15; DNA: TGTGCCAGCAGTGAAGCCGGGACAGGCGACTACGAGCAGTACTTC; CDR3: CASSEAGTGDYEQYF
V: TRBV6-5; J: TRBJ1-1; size: -; D: TRBD1; length: 14; DNA: TGTGCCAGCAGTTACGCGTTGGAGGGGGCAGAAGCTTTCTTT; CDR3: CASSYALEGAEAFF
V: TRBV4-3; J: TRBJ1-5; size: -; D: -; length: 14; DNA: TGCGCCAGCAGCCAAGATGGGAGGAATCAGCCCCAGCATTTT; CDR3: CASSQDGRNQPQHF
V: TRBV28; J: TRBJ1-6; size: -; D: -; length: 17; DNA: TGTGCCAGTTTTCAAACCCCGGGGGGACCTAATAATTCACCCCTCCACTTT; CDR3: CASFQTPGGPNNSPLHF
V: TRBV28; J: TRBJ2-5; size: -; D: TRBD2; length: 17; DNA: TGTGCCAGCAGTTCTTTGGCTAGCGGCAAGTACCAAGAGACCCAGTACTTC; CDR3: CASSSLASGKYQETQYF
V: TRBV25-1; J: TRBJ1-1; size: once; D: -; length: 17; DNA: TGTGCCAGCAGTGAATCGGGCAGGGAGGGCTTGGGGACTGAAGCTTTCTTT; CDR3: CASSESGREGLGTEAFF
V: TRBV27; J: TRBJ1-1; size: -; D: -; length: 14; DNA: TGTGCCAGCAGTTTATGGGACAAGAACACTGAAGCTTTCTTT; CDR3: CASSLWDKNTEAFF
V: TRBV24-1; J: TRBJ2-6; size: -; D: -; length: 15; DNA: TGTGCCACCAGAAACAGGGTTCCCGGGGCCAACGTCCTGACTTTC; CDR3: CATRNRVPGANVLTF
V: TRBV18; J: TRBJ2-2; size: few; D: -; length: 14; DNA: TGTGCCAGCTCACCAGGGTTGAGGACCGGGGAGCTGTTTTTT; CDR3: CASSPGLRTGELFF
V: TRBV6-5; J: TRBJ1-4; size: few; D: TRBD1; length: 14; DNA: TGTGCCAGCAGTCCGACAGGGGGCCGTGAAAAACTGTTTTTT; CDR3: CASSPTGGREKLFF
V: TRBV5-4; J: TRBJ2-4; size: -; D: TRBD1; length: 15; DNA: TGTGCCAGCAGCGAGACAGGGATAGCCAAAAACATTCAGTACTTC; CDR3: CASSETGIAKNIQYF
V: TRBV5-5; J: TRBJ1-5; size: -; D: -; length: 15; DNA: TGTGCCAGCAGCTTATTATTAGTCGGGAATCAGCCCCAGCATTTT; CDR3: CASSLLLVGNQPQHF
V: TRBV6-5; J: TRBJ1-6; size: -; D: TRBD1; length: 16; DNA: TGTGCCAGCAGTTACTCACAGGGGGTCGGGAATTCACCCCTCCACTTT; CDR3: CASSYSQGVGNSPLHF
V: TRBV4-2; J: TRBJ1-2; size: -; D: TRBD1; length: 17; DNA: TGTGCCAGCAGCCAAGATGAGGCAGGGGGAGGAACCAATGGCTACACCTTC; CDR3: CASSQDEAGGGTNGYTF
V: TRBV9; J: TRBJ2-1; size: -; D: -; length: 15; DNA: TGTGCCAGCAGCGTAATCGGTGACAGAGACAATGAGCAGTTCTTC; CDR3: CASSVIGDRDNEQFF
V: TRBV3-1/TRBV3-2; J: TRBJ2-1; size: few; D: TRBD2; length: 15; DNA: TGTGCCAGCAGCTACCTAGCGGGAGGGTACAATGAGCAGTTCTTC; CDR3: CASSYLAGGYNEQFF
V: TRBV24-1; J: TRBJ2-1; size: -; D: TRBD1; length: 16; DNA: TGTGCCACCAGTGATAGGACAGGGTGGTATAACAATGAGCAGTTCTTC; CDR3: CATSDRTGWYNNEQFF
V: TRBV10-3; J: TRBJ1-4; size: once; D: TRBD1; length: 14; DNA: TGTGCCATCAGCGAGACAGGGGGCGATGAAAAACTGTTTTTT; CDR3: CAISETGGDEKLFF
V: TRBV4-3; J: TRBJ2-7; size: once; D: TRBD2; length: 17; DNA: TGCGCCAGCAGCCAAGATGTGGCTAGCGGGGGGGCCTACGAGCAGTACTTC; CDR3: CASSQDVASGGAYEQYF
V: TRBV2; J: TRBJ2-7; size: once; D: TRBD1; length: 14; DNA: TGTGCCAGCAGAAAGGGACAGGATTCCTACGAGCAGTACTTC; CDR3: CASRKGQDSYEQYF
V: TRBV9; J: TRBJ2-7; size: -; D: TRBD1; length: 14; DNA: TGTGCCAGCAGTTGGGGACAGGGGGCTTACGAGCAGTACTTC; CDR3: CASSWGQGAYEQYF
V: TRBV15; J: TRBJ2-6; size: -; D: -; length: 17; DNA: TGTGCCACCAGCACCCTGGGGGACATCTCTGGGGCCAACGTCCTGACTTTC; CDR3: CATSTLGDISGANVLTF